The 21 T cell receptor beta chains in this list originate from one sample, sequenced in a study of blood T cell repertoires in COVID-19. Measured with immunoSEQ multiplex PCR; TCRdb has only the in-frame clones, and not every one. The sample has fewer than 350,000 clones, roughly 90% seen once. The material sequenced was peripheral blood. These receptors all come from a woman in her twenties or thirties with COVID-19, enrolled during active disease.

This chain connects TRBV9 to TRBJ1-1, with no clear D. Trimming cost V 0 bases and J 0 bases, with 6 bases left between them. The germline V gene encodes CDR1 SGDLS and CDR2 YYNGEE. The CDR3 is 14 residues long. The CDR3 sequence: CASSVGHLNTEAFF. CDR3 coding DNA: TGTGCCAGCAGCGTAGGACACCTGAACACTGAAGCTTTCTTT.

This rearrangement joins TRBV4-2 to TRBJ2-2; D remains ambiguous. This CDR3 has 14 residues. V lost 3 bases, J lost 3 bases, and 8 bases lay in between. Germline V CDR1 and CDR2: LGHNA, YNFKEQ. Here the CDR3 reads CASSQVGDTGELFF. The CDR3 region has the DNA TGTGCCAGCAGCCAGGTGGGCGACACCGGGGAGCTGTTTTTT.

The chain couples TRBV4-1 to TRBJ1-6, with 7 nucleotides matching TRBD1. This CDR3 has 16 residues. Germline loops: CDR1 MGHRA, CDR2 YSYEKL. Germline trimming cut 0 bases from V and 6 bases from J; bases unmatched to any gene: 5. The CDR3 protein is CASSQDPRGFNSPLHF. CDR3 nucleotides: TGCGCCAGCAGCCAAGACCCCAGGGGGTTTAATTCACCCCTCCACTTT.

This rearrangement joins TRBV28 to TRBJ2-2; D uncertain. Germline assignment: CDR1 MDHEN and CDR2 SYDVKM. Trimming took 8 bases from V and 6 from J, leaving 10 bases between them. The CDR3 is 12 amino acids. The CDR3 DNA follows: TGTGCCAGCCGGGTCAACTCCGGGGAGCTGTTTTTT. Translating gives CASRVNSGELFF.

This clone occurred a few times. The CDR3 DNA reads TGTGCCAGCAGTGAGGGGGACAGGGGCGATTCACCCCTCCACTTT. The encoded protein is CASSEGDRGDSPLHF. The rearrangement uses TRBV25-1 and TRBJ1-6, with 10 bases lining up with TRBD1. V shed 3 bases, J shed 8 bases, and the junction held 4 bases outside the gene matches. Germline lookup yields CDR1 MGHDK and CDR2 SYGVNS. There are 15 residues in the CDR3.

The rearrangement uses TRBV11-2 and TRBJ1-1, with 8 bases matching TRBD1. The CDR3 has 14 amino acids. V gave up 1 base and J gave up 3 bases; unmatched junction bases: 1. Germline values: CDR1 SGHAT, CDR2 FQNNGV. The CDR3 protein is CASSLAGGYTEAFF. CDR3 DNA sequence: TGTGCCAGCAGCTTAGCAGGGGGCTACACTGAAGCTTTCTTT.

The CDR3 DNA reads as TGTGCCAGCAGCGCAGCTAGCGGCCACTACGAGCAGTACTTC. It yields the protein CASSAASGHYEQYF. V usage is TRBV9 and J usage is TRBJ2-7; 7 bases agree with TRBD2. The CDR3 spans 14 residues. The germline CDR1 and CDR2 sequences are SGDLS and YYNGEE. V shed 3 bases and J 3 bases; nucleotides not matched to a gene: 6.

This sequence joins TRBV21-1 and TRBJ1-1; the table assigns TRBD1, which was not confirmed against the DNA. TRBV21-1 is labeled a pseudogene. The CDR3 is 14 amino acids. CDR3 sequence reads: CASSTDRSNTEAFF. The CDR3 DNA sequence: TGTGCCAGCAGCACGGACAGAAGCAACACTGAAGCTTTCTTT.

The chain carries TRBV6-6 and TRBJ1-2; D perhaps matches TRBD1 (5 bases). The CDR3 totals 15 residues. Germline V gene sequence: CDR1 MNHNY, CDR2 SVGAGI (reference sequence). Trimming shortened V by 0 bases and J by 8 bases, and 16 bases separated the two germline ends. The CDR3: CASSYSNTGTGGYTF. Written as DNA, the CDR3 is TGTGCCAGCAGTTACTCCAACACAGGAACAGGCGGCTACACCTTC.

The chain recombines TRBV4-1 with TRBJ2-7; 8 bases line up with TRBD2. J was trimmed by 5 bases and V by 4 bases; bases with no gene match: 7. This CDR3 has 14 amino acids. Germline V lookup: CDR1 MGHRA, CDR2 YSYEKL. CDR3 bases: TGCGCCAGCAGCCCATGGGGCGGGGGGAACGAGCAGTACTTC. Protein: CASSPWGGGNEQYF.

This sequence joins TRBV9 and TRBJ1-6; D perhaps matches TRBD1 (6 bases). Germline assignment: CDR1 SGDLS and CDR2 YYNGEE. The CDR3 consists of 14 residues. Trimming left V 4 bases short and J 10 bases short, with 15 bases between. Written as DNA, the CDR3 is TGTGCCAGCAGCCAGACCCAAGGGGGATCACCCCTCCACTTT. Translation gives CASSQTQGGSPLHF.

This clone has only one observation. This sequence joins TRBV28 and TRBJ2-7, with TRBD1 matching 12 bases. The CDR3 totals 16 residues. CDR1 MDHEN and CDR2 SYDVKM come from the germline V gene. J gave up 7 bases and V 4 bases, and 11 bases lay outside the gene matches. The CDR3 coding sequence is TGTGCCAGCAGTTCCATTCTGGGACAGGGGGCTCAAGAGCAGTACTTC. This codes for CASSSILGQGAQEQYF.

For the CDR3, the DNA is TGTGCCAGCAGTGAGAGCGGGCTGAGCACAGATACGCAGTATTTT. Translating gives CASSESGLSTDTQYF. V is TRBV9 and J is TRBJ2-3; tentatively, D is TRBD2 (6 bases). Germline CDR1 reads SGDLS; CDR2 reads YYNGEE. V was trimmed by 5 bases and J by 0 bases, leaving 13 bases between them. The CDR3 sequence is 15 residues long.

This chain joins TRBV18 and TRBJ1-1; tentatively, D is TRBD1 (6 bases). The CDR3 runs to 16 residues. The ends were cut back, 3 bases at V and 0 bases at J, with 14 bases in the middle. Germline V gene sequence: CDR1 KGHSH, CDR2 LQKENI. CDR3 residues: CASSPGRGAVNTEAFF. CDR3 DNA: TGTGCCAGCTCACCCGGCAGGGGAGCGGTGAACACTGAAGCTTTCTTT.

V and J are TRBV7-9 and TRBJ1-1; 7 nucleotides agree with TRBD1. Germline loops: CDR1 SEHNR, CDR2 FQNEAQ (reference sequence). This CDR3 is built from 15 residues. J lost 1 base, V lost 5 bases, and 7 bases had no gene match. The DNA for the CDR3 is TGTGCCAGCAGCCAGTGGACAGGAGCGAACACTGAAGCTTTCTTT. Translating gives CASSQWTGANTEAFF. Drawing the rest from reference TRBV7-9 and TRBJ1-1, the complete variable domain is DTGVSQNPRHKITKRGQNVTFRCDPISEHNRLYWYRQTLGQGPEFLTYFQNEAQLEKSRLLSDRFSAERPKGSFSTLEIQRTEQGDSAMYLCASSQWTGANTEAFFGQGTRLTVV.

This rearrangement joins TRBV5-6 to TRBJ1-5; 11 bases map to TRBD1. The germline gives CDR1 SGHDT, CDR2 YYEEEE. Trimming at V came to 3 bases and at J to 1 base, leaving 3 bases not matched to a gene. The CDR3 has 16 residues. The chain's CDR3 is CASSSGTGGSNQPQHF. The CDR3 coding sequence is TGTGCCAGCAGCTCCGGGACAGGGGGGAGCAATCAGCCCCAGCATTTT.

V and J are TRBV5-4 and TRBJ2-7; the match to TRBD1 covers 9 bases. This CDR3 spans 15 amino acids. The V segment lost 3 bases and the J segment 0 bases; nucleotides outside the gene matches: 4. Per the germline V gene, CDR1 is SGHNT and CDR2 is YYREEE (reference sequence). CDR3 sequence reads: CASSSGQGNSYEQYF. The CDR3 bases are TGTGCCAGCAGCTCCGGACAGGGGAACTCCTACGAGCAGTACTTC. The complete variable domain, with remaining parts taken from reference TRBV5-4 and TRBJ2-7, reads ETGVTQSPTHLIKTRGQQVTLRCSSQSGHNTVSWYQQALGQGPQFIFQYYREEENGRGNFPPRFSGLQFPNYSSELNVNALELDDSALYLCASSSGQGNSYEQYFGPGTRLTVT.

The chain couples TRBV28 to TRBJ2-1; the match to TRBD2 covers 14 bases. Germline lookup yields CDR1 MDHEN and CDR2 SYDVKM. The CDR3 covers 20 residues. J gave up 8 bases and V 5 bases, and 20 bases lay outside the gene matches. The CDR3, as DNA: TGTGCCAGCAGTGACTCCGGGACTAGCGGGAGTACCTCGAGCGTCGATGAGCAGTTCTTC. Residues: CASSDSGTSGSTSSVDEQFF.

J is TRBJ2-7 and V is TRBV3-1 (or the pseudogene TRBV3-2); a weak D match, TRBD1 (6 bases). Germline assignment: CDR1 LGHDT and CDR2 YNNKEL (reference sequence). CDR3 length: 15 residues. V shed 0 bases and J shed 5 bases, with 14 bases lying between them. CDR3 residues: CASSQDIAGVNEQYF. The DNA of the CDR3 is TGTGCCAGCAGCCAAGACATCGCAGGGGTCAACGAGCAGTACTTC.

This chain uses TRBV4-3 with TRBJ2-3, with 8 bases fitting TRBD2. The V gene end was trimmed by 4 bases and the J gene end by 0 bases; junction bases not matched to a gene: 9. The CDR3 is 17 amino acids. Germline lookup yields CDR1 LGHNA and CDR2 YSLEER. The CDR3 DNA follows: TGCGCCAGCAGCCCGGACTTACTAGCGGAGAGCACAGATACGCAGTATTTT. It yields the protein CASSPDLLAESTDTQYF.

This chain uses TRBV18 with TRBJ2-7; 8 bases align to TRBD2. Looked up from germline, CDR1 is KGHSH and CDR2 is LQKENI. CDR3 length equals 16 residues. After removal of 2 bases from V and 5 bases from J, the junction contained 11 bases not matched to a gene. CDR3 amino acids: CASSPRPAGVNHEQYF. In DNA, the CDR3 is TGTGCCAGCTCACCAAGGCCAGCGGGAGTTAACCACGAGCAGTACTTC.